A selection of T cell receptor beta chains follows, all from one sample in a study of cytomegalovirus exposure and HLA in healthy donors. Assay used: immunoSEQ multiplex PCR; TCRdb lists only in-frame clones, some missing. The sample includes 200,000 or so clones, around 86% of them seen just once. The sequencing input was PBMCs. The receptors shown here come from a woman aged 45-59 years in good health and CMV-seropositive. CDR3s leave out the opening cysteine and the closing phenylalanine or tryptophan. Size tells how often a clone was seen (once, few, many) or the class of an expanded clone, and some rows leave it out.

>NA|TRBJ2-1|TRBV28
ASSLRLSGSEQF
>NA|TRBJ1-2|TRBV27
ASSLRRSNYGYT
>NA|TRBJ2-1|TRBV27
ASSPLAGVSNEQF
>NA|TRBJ1-2|TRBV18
ASSPVTGGNYGYT
>NA|TRBJ2-1|TRBV19
ASKQAGGPSF
>NA|TRBJ2-3|TRBV4-1
ASSQLRQGAKSDTQY
>NA|TRBJ2-4|TRBV2
ASSEQGTGWLLAKNSQY
>NA|TRBJ2-7|TRBV5-6
ASSLISEAGEQY
>NA|TRBJ1-1|TRBV7-2
ASSPSEAF
>NA|TRBJ2-1|TRBV15
ATSRDGGRYNEQF
>NA|TRBJ2-2|TRBV19
ASSRQGRSGELF
>NA|TRBJ1-2|TRBV19
ASKIDGNPYGYT
>NA|TRBJ1-1|TRBV11-2
ASPRYRQAMAAF
>NA|TRBJ2-5|TRBV5-4
ASSLFLAGGRETQY
>NA|TRBJ1-2|TRBV5-4
ASSRLVIDRREGYT
>NA|TRBJ2-3|TRBV5-1
ASSRDNTDTQY
>NA|TRBJ2-4|TRBV4-1
ASGPGGHLAKNIQY
>NA|TRBJ1-6|TRBV6-1
ASSELDRFPTYNSPLH
>NA|TRBJ1-4|TRBV19
ASSSGSATNEKLF
>NA|TRBJ1-1|TRBV5-5
ASSSGQGHHMNTEAF
>NA|TRBJ2-2|TRBV11-2
ASSLVSANTGELF
>NA|TRBJ1-2|TRBV6-5
ASSPNRGLGYGYT
>NA|TRBJ1-2|TRBV7-9
ASSLLAVSNYGYT
>once|TRBJ1-5|TRBV7-2
ASSLATGPHQPQH
>NA|TRBJ1-6|TRBV5-1
ASRLKPGQGGFERNSPLH
>NA|TRBJ1-3|TRBV4-3
ASSQSRGSGNTIY
>NA|TRBJ1-5|TRBV28
ASSSPEGARQPQH
>NA|TRBJ1-2|TRBV6-5
ASSQQRAGGYT
>NA|TRBJ1-6|TRBV4-3
ASSQGPGGPAPLH
>NA|TRBJ2-1|TRBV5-1
ASSDGLAGHNEQF
>few|TRBJ2-2|TRBV18
ASSPPDRVNTGELF
>NA|TRBJ2-1|TRBV6-1
ASLLGTGPYNEQF
>few|TRBJ1-1|TRBV10-3
AISESQETVEAF
>NA|TRBJ2-1|TRBV30
AWSRTRGEQF
>NA|TRBJ1-2|TRBV6-5
ASSYSPTTNYGYT
>once|TRBJ2-1|TRBV15
ATRGVQSSYNEQF
>NA|TRBJ2-1|TRBV7-9
ASSFTGTTYNEQF
>NA|TRBJ2-3|TRBV7-6
ASSLGLARPSTDTQY
>few|TRBJ2-5|TRBV11-2
ASSLQGAVETQY
>NA|TRBJ1-5|TRBV18
ASSPPHTGSGQPQH
>NA|TRBJ2-7|TRBV28
ASSLSRGNEQY
>NA|TRBJ2-1|TRBV5-1
ASSPTGNEQF
>NA|TRBJ2-2|TRBV18
ASSYSLLQGASAGELF
>once|TRBJ1-3|TRBV21-1
ASSYTDGNSGNTIY